The 15 T cell receptor beta chains listed next were all sequenced from one sample in a study of metastatic and nonmetastatic thyroid tumors. TCRdb re-called clones via MiXCR from the PCR reads. The sample carries about 93,000 clones, 9.5% to 15% recorded once. Thyroid surgery took place with no prior treatment in any patient. Material for sequencing was blood. These TCRs come from a female donor with papillary thyroid cancer or a benign thyroid nodule (not recorded which). Some clones in this sample may be carry-over from other donors' samples.

This clone is labeled medium-sized. This chain connects TRBV30 to TRBJ1-2; D unclear. V was clipped by 3 bases and J by 1 base, with 12 bases between them. The CDR3 consists of 14 residues. CDR1 is GTSNPN and CDR2 is SVGIG in the germline V gene (reference sequence). The CDR3 protein is CAWRRGRGNYGYTF. Written as DNA, the CDR3 is TGTGCCTGGAGGAGAGGGCGGGGTAACTATGGCTACACCTTC.

Ten or more counts support this clone. This chain links TRBV20-1 with TRBJ2-7; 11 bases agree with TRBD2. J was trimmed by 6 bases and V by 6 bases; bases with no gene match: 7. CDR3 length equals 13 residues. Per the germline V gene, CDR1 is DFQATT and CDR2 is SNEGSKA (reference sequence). CDR3 DNA: TGCAGTGCCCAACTAGCGGGAGACGGCGAGCAGTACTTC. It translates to CSAQLAGDGEQYF.

In its sample, this clone was seen a few times. Being one base from a much bigger clone, this may be a read error. The V and J genes are TRBV28 and TRBJ2-5, with D unclear. V lost 7 bases to trimming and J lost 2 bases, with 11 bases between them. CDR3 length equals 13 residues. Germline CDR1 MDHEN, CDR2 SYDVKM. Here the CDR3 reads CASIPNTQETQYF. DNA of the CDR3: TGTGCCAGCATACCAAATACTCAAGAGACCCAGTACTTC.

In this sample, this clone turned up many times. The V call is TRBV7-2, the J call TRBJ2-2; D ambiguous. The CDR3 spans 15 residues. V shed 7 bases and J shed 3 bases, with 15 bases lying between them. From germline, CDR1 is SGHTA and CDR2 FQGNSA. CDR3 nucleotides: TGTGCCAGCACCCCTGTCGGGTTATACACCGGGGAGCTGTTTTTT. It encodes CASTPVGLYTGELFF.

This clone was picked up many times. The CDR3 nucleotides are TGTGCCAGCAGTATACATAGCGGGAGGGTTCCTAGGAATGAGCAGTTCTTC. It yields the protein CASSIHSGRVPRNEQFF. The rearrangement links TRBV12-3 or TRBV12-4 to TRBJ2-1; 11 nucleotides line up with TRBD2. This CDR3 has 17 amino acids. After removal of 5 bases from V and 7 bases from J, the junction contained 13 bases not matched to a gene.

This clone appeared many times. V and J are TRBV9 and TRBJ2-7, with unresolved D. Germline V lookup: CDR1 SGDLS, CDR2 YYNGEE. Trimming removed 4 bases from V and 3 bases from J, with 17 bases in between. The CDR3 runs to 15 residues. In nucleotides, the CDR3 is TGTGCCAGCAGCTCCCTCAAAAATAAGGGCTACGAGCAGTACTTC. The encoded protein is CASSSLKNKGYEQYF.

Many counts were recorded for this clone. The chain uses TRBV4-3 and TRBJ1-2, with D unresolved. Per germline, CDR1 LGHNA and CDR2 YSLEER. The V end was cut by 4 bases, the J end by 3 bases, with 15 bases between. CDR3 length equals 15 residues. Here the CDR3 DNA reads TGCGCCAGCAGCCGAGAAGTGGCACGGGACTATGGCTACACCTTC. It yields the protein CASSREVARDYGYTF.

This clone has at least ten counts. The sample holds other DNA sequences that translate to the same CDR3. The chain is built from TRBV2 and TRBJ1-2; 8 positions match TRBD1. The CDR3 has 16 residues. J gave up 8 bases and V 1 base, and 12 bases lay outside the gene matches. Germline V gene lookup returns CDR1 SNHLY and CDR2 FYNNEI. CDR3 sequence: CASSEVPGQGIGGYTF. DNA of the CDR3: TGTGCCAGCAGTGAAGTCCCCGGACAGGGTATAGGGGGCTACACCTTC.

V usage is TRBV11-3 and J usage is TRBJ2-7; a possible D gene is TRBD1 (6 bases). The CDR3 length is 13 residues. The V end lost 3 bases, the J end lost 3 bases, and 9 bases lay between the germline ends. The germline V gene encodes CDR1 SGHNT and CDR2 YENEEA. CDR3 nucleotide sequence: TGTGCCAGCAGCTTTGGACAGAACTACGAGCAGTACTTC. Amino acids: CASSFGQNYEQYF.

The chain joins TRBV11-2 to TRBJ2-2; either TRBD1 or TRBD2 may fit D (7 bases each). Between the trimmed V and J ends, which lost 2 bases and 6 bases, there was a span of 16 bases. This CDR3 comprises 16 residues. Germline CDR1 SGHAT, CDR2 FQNNGV. The CDR3 DNA reads as TGTGCCAGCAGCTTAATCAGGGGGGACTACTCCGGGGAGCTGTTTTTT. As protein: CASSLIRGDYSGELFF.

This clone was counted a few times. A much bigger clone sits one base away, suggesting this may be a read error. The CDR3 coding sequence is TGTGCCAGCAGCGCCCGGAATAGCCTCACAGATACGCAGTATTTT. Amino acids: CASSARNSLTDTQYF. This chain uses TRBV9 with TRBJ2-3, with D hard to call. Germline CDR1 SGDLS, CDR2 YYNGEE. The CDR3 runs 15 residues. Trimming cost V 3 bases and J 2 bases, with 13 bases left between them.

The rearrangement links TRBV20-1 to TRBJ1-5; D is perhaps TRBD1 (6 bases). The V gene lost 4 bases and the J gene lost 5 bases, with 12 bases spanning the gap. Per germline, CDR1 DFQATT and CDR2 SNEGSKA (reference sequence). The CDR3 is 13 amino acids. The CDR3 DNA reads TGCAGTGCTACCGGGGGGCGAGATCAGCCCCAGCATTTT. Translated: CSATGGRDQPQHF.

This clone was recorded at least ten times. The rearrangement uses TRBV19 and TRBJ1-1; maybe TRBD1 (6 bases). V shed 3 bases and J shed 6 bases, with 14 bases lying between them. This CDR3 has 14 amino acids. Germline lookup yields CDR1 LNHDA and CDR2 SQIVND (reference sequence). The CDR3 here is CASSILGGHPEAFF. Written as DNA, the CDR3 is TGTGCCAGTAGTATCCTCGGGGGGCACCCTGAAGCTTTCTTT. The full variable domain, in which reference TRBV19 and TRBJ1-1 provide the parts outside the CDR3, is DGGITQSPKYLFRKEGQNVTLSCEQNLNHDAMYWYRQDPGQGLRLIYYSQIVNDFQKGDIAEGYSVSREKKESFPLTVTSAQKNPTAFYLCASSILGGHPEAFFGQGTRLTVV.

This rearrangement joins TRBV27 to TRBJ1-5; D uncertain. Per germline, CDR1 MNHEY and CDR2 SMNVEV (reference sequence). CDR3 length equals 13 residues. Trimming pared 5 bases from V and 6 bases from J, leaving 11 bases between. The CDR3 DNA is TGTGCCAGCAGTCGACTAGGGAGTCAGCCCCAGCATTTT. Amino acids: CASSRLGSQPQHF.

This clone was seen ten or more times. V gene TRBV7-9 combines with J gene TRBJ2-2, with D maybe TRBD2 (5 bases). V gave up 6 bases and J gave up 5 bases, with 13 bases separating them. CDR3 size: 14 residues. Germline values: CDR1 SEHNR, CDR2 FQNEAQ (reference sequence). CDR3 sequence: CASSLAGGTGELFF. The CDR3 nucleotides read TGTGCCAGCAGTCTCGCAGGAGGAACCGGGGAGCTGTTTTTT.